These 25 T cell receptor beta chains came from one sample sequenced in a study of Graves' ophthalmopathy and Graves' hyperthyroidism. TCR beta CDR3 amplification used RNA transcripts. Investigators did first-round RT-PCR with HTBI primers, then second-round multiplex PCR. TCRdb reprocessed the multiplex PCR reads with MiXCR, giving one entry per CDR3 protein. This table holds around 520,000 distinct CDR3 sequences, roughly 39% found once. Source material: peripheral blood or thyroid tissue (not recorded which). These receptors all stem from an adult man with Graves' hyperthyroidism.

Only one count was recorded for this clonotype. The chain's CDR3 is CASSGDRTTEAFF. In DNA form, the CDR3 reads TGTGCCAGCAGTGGGGACAGGACCACTGAAGCTTTCTTT. This chain joins TRBV2 and TRBJ1-1; 8 nucleotides agree with TRBD1. The V segment lost 4 bases and the J segment 4 bases; nucleotides outside the gene matches: 2. The CDR3 runs 13 residues. Germline V gene sequence: CDR1 SNHLY, CDR2 FYNNEI. The entire variable domain, with the rest obtained from reference TRBV2 and TRBJ1-1, is as follows: EPEVTQTPSHQVTQMGQEVILRCVPISNHLYFYWYRQILGQKVEFLVSFYNNEISEKSEIFDDQFSVERPDGSNFTLKIRSTKLEDSAMYFCASSGDRTTEAFFGQGTRLTVV.

The gene calls are TRBV3-1 and TRBJ2-7, with D perhaps matching TRBD1 (6 bases). This CDR3 has 12 residues. The germline V and J ends were trimmed by 2 bases and 7 bases, with 9 bases remaining between them. The germline V gene encodes CDR1 LGHDT and CDR2 YNNKEL (reference sequence). CDR3 region: CASSQHRGEQYF. CDR3 DNA: TGTGCCAGCAGCCAACATAGGGGGGAGCAGTACTTC.

This clonotype was detected ten times or more. V gene TRBV6-1 combines with J gene TRBJ1-4, with a weak D call TRBD1 (5 bases). The CDR3 extends over 12 amino acids. Germline CDR1 is MNHNS and CDR2 is SASEGT. V gave up 4 bases and J gave up 8 bases, with 8 bases separating them. CDR3 loop: CASSVGAEKLFF. The CDR3 bases are TGTGCCAGCAGTGTAGGGGCGGAAAAACTGTTTTTT.

This clonotype was counted ten times or more. The chain is built from TRBV7-2 and TRBJ2-5; D is unresolved. This CDR3 contains 13 residues. Germline V gives CDR1 SGHTA, CDR2 FQGNSA. Deletions cut 0 bases from V and 7 bases from J, with 9 bases between. The CDR3 DNA is TGTGCCAGCAGCTTAGCCTCCCTGGGGACCCAGTACTTC. This gives the protein CASSLASLGTQYF.

The CDR3 DNA sequence: TGTGCCAGCAGCATACGGGGGCCGTCCTACAATGAGCAGTACTTC. Protein product: CASSIRGPSYNEQYF. This rearrangement joins TRBV7-9 to TRBJ2-7; perhaps D is TRBD1 or TRBD2 (6 bases each). The germline V gene encodes CDR1 SEHNR and CDR2 FQNEAQ (reference sequence). The CDR3 extends over 15 amino acids. With 5 bases removed from V and 7 bases from J, the gap between germline ends came to 21 bases. The whole variable domain, remainder taken from reference TRBV7-9 and TRBJ2-7, is DTGVSQNPRHKITKRGQNVTFRCDPISEHNRLYWYRQTLGQGPEFLTYFQNEAQLEKSRLLSDRFSAERPKGSFSTLEIQRTEQGDSAMYLCASSIRGPSYNEQYFGPGTRLTVT.

Many counts were recorded for this clonotype. The rearrangement links TRBV5-6 to TRBJ1-4, with TRBD1 matching over 9 bases. This CDR3 is built from 16 residues. V shed 4 bases and J 5 bases; nucleotides not matched to a gene: 9. Germline V CDR1 and CDR2: SGHDT, YYEEEE. CDR3 sequence reads: CASSQAGQGRNEKLFF. The DNA of the CDR3 is TGTGCCAGCAGCCAAGCCGGACAGGGGAGAAATGAAAAACTGTTTTTT.

This clonotype occurred many times. The V call is TRBV24-1, the J call TRBJ2-5; 10 positions match TRBD1. With V trimmed by 3 bases and J by 0 bases, 9 bases remained unmatched. Germline V gene lookup returns CDR1 KGHDR and CDR2 SFDVKD. The CDR3 is made up of 18 amino acids. Written as DNA, the CDR3 is TGTGCCACCAGTGATCGAACCCTGGGACAGGGGAACCAAGAGACCCAGTACTTC. It translates to CATSDRTLGQGNQETQYF.

In DNA form, the CDR3 reads TGTGCCAGCAGTGAGCCGACCCGGATACAACGACAGGGGGCGAATGAGCAGTACTTC. Its protein is CASSEPTRIQRQGANEQYF. This chain links TRBV25-1 with TRBJ2-7; TRBD1 agrees at 10 bases. Germline values: CDR1 MGHDK, CDR2 SYGVNS. With 3 bases clipped from V and 7 bases from J, the junction kept 21 bases outside the gene matches. The CDR3 is made up of 19 amino acids.

In nucleotides, the CDR3 is TGCAGCGTTGTTTATGGAGGGACAGGGGGCTCCTACGAGCAGTACTTC. It specifies CSVVYGGTGGSYEQYF. This sequence joins TRBV29-1 and TRBJ2-7, with 11 bases lining up with TRBD1. V lost 4 bases to trimming and J lost 0 bases; unmatched junction nucleotides: 8. Germline V gene data show CDR1 as SQVTM and CDR2 as ANQGSEA. The CDR3 length is 16 residues.

This clonotype was recorded many times. This chain links TRBV12-3 or TRBV12-4 with TRBJ1-5; TRBD1 is a possible D gene (6 bases). The CDR3 runs 13 residues. The germline V and J ends were trimmed by 5 bases and 7 bases, with 12 bases remaining between them. For the CDR3, the DNA is TGTGCCAGCAGTACACAGGGTTCCCAGCCCCAGCATTTT. Translating it yields CASSTQGSQPQHF.

The chain employs TRBV5-1 and TRBJ2-7, with 9 bases that match TRBD1. The CDR3 loop spans 14 amino acids. CDR1 and CDR2 from the germline V gene are SGHRS and YFSETQ. The V segment lost 6 bases and the J segment 4 bases; nucleotides outside the gene matches: 8. CDR3 in amino acids: CASNSGTGLYEQYF. The CDR3 coding sequence is TGCGCCAGCAACTCCGGGACAGGGTTGTACGAGCAGTACTTC.

At least ten counts were recorded for this clonotype. The V and J genes are TRBV20-1 and TRBJ1-2; weak D call: TRBD1 (5 bases). The CDR3 runs to 15 residues. From germline, CDR1 is DFQATT and CDR2 SNEGSKA (reference sequence). Deletions cut 1 base from V and 3 bases from J, with 15 bases between. CDR3 region: CSARVGGPRDYGYTF. DNA of the CDR3: TGCAGTGCTAGAGTGGGGGGACCCAGGGACTATGGCTACACCTTC.

This clonotype has more than one count but fewer than ten. This rearrangement joins TRBV2 to TRBJ2-3; D unclear. V was pared by 3 bases and J by 2 bases, with 6 bases between. The CDR3 has 13 amino acids. Germline V gene sequence: CDR1 SNHLY, CDR2 FYNNEI. CDR3 coding DNA: TGTGCCAGCAGTGACTCTAACACAGATACGCAGTATTTT. Translation gives CASSDSNTDTQYF.

The chain couples TRBV3-1 to TRBJ1-1; D is unclear. The CDR3 is made up of 14 amino acids. V lost 5 bases to trimming and J lost 11 bases, with 21 bases between them. From germline, CDR1 is LGHDT and CDR2 YNNKEL (reference sequence). The CDR3 loop is CASSISRVRSGAFF. Written as DNA, the CDR3 is TGTGCCAGCAGCATCTCGAGGGTCCGATCTGGGGCTTTCTTT. Variable domain in full (rest from reference TRBV3-1 and TRBJ1-1): DTAVSQTPKYLVTQMGNDKSIKCEQNLGHDTMYWYKQDSKKFLKIMFSYNNKELIINETVPNRFSPKSPDKAHLNLHINSLELGDSAVYFCASSISRVRSGAFFGQGTRLTVV.

The chain has TRBV24-1 and TRBJ2-7; 8 bases agree with TRBD2. Unmatched junction bases numbered 8, after V lost 5 bases and J lost 9 bases. The CDR3 contains 13 residues. Looked up from germline, CDR1 is KGHDR and CDR2 is SFDVKD. Here the CDR3 reads CATSAGGSHGQYF. CDR3 coding DNA: TGTGCCACCAGTGCGGGAGGGAGCCACGGGCAGTACTTC.

CDR3 in DNA: TGCAGCAGCCAAGCCGGGAAAGAGACCCAGTACTTC. Protein: CSSQAGKETQYF. The chain employs TRBV29-1 and TRBJ2-5; perhaps TRBD2 as D (5 bases). Germline lookup yields CDR1 SQVTM and CDR2 ANQGSEA. V was cut by 8 bases and J by 3 bases, with 13 bases left in between. The CDR3 extends over 12 amino acids.

This clonotype appeared a few times. The genes are TRBV20-1 and TRBJ2-3, with TRBD2 as a possible D gene (5 bases). Germline V gene data show CDR1 as DFQATT and CDR2 as SNEGSKA (reference sequence). Trimming took off 6 bases at V and 5 bases at J, with 15 bases between the two ends. The CDR3 runs to 13 residues. This CDR3 reads CSAEMIAGDTQYF. DNA of the CDR3: TGCAGTGCCGAAATGATCGCGGGAGATACGCAGTATTTT.

The chain couples TRBV5-1 to TRBJ2-7; 9 bases match TRBD1. The CDR3 runs to 15 residues. Germline V gene sequence: CDR1 SGHRS, CDR2 YFSETQ. Losses at the gene ends were 4 bases for V and 5 bases for J; bases not matched to a gene: 10. CDR3 nucleotides: TGCGCCAGCAGCCACAACCCGGGACAGGGAGACGAGCAGTACTTC. This codes for CASSHNPGQGDEQYF.

As to this clonotype: The junction does not match germline at one end; this may be a read error. The chain combines TRBV7-8 with TRBJ1-3; D remains ambiguous. Germline V gene lookup returns CDR1 SGHVS and CDR2 FQNEAQ. The CDR3 is made up of 16 amino acids. The CDR3: CASSLEAWRIGNTVYF. In DNA, the CDR3 is TGTGCCAGCAGCTTAGAGGCTTGGAGAATTGGAAACACCGTATATTTT.

The J gene is TRBJ2-2, the V gene TRBV7-3; the match to TRBD2 covers 12 bases. CDR1 SGHTA and CDR2 FQGTGA come from the germline V gene. V lost 5 bases and J lost 5; bases outside the gene matches: 9. This CDR3 is built from 17 residues. The CDR3 protein is CASSLAAGLAGTGELFF. In DNA form, the CDR3 reads TGTGCCAGCAGCCTCGCCGCCGGACTAGCGGGGACCGGGGAGCTGTTTTTT.

This clonotype was found many times. This chain connects TRBV20-1 to TRBJ1-6; 7 nucleotides agree with TRBD1. The CDR3 is made up of 16 amino acids. V was pared by 3 bases and J by 3 bases, with 8 bases of the junction left unmatched. Germline V gives CDR1 DFQATT, CDR2 SNEGSKA (reference sequence). CDR3 nucleotide sequence: TGCAGTGCTAGGGTCTCGGGACAGATCTATAATTCACCCCTCCACTTT. It specifies CSARVSGQIYNSPLHF.

This clonotype was seen repeatedly, ten times or more. This rearrangement joins TRBV15 to TRBJ1-4; D is unclear. The CDR3 is 15 residues long. CDR1 is LNHNV, CDR2 YYDKDF, per germline (reference sequence). Trimming pared 0 bases from V and 0 bases from J, leaving 5 bases between. The CDR3 DNA follows: TGTGCCACCAGCAGAGAGAGGGCAACTAATGAAAAACTGTTTTTT. The encoded protein is CATSRERATNEKLFF. Together with reference TRBV15 and TRBJ1-4, the CDR3 gives the full variable domain: DAMVIQNPRYQVTQFGKPVTLSCSQTLNHNVMYWYQQKSSQAPKLLFHYYDKDFNNEADTPDNFQSRRPNTSFCFLDIRSPGLGDTAMYLCATSRERATNEKLFFGSGTQLSVL.

The table lists this clonotype with many counts. V and J are TRBV20-1 and TRBJ2-7; tentative D call: TRBD1 (5 bases). Trimming took off 7 bases at V and 5 bases at J, with 15 bases between the two ends. Per the germline V gene, CDR1 is DFQATT and CDR2 is SNEGSKA (reference sequence). The CDR3 loop spans 12 amino acids. Here the CDR3 reads CSVSLGPNEQYF. The CDR3 DNA is TGCAGTGTCTCCTTGGGGCCGAACGAGCAGTACTTC.

In this sample, this clonotype turned up once. The J gene is TRBJ2-3, the V gene TRBV9; 9 nucleotides align to TRBD2. The trim removed 2 bases at V and 6 bases at J, leaving 10 bases unmatched. Looked up from germline, CDR1 is SGDLS and CDR2 is YYNGEE. CDR3 length: 16 amino acids. This chain's CDR3 is CASSVLAGPQRDTQYF. The CDR3 nucleotides read TGTGCCAGCAGCGTCCTAGCGGGACCCCAAAGGGATACGCAGTATTTT. Filled out from reference TRBV9 and TRBJ2-3, the complete variable domain reads DSGVTQTPKHLITATGQRVTLRCSPRSGDLSVYWYQQSLDQGLQFLIQYYNGEERAKGNILERFSAQQFPDLHSELNLSSLELGDSALYFCASSVLAGPQRDTQYFGPGTRLTVL.

The chain uses TRBV10-3 and TRBJ2-7; 9 nucleotides align to TRBD1. From germline, CDR1 is ENHRY and CDR2 SYGVKD. The CDR3 is 16 residues long. V trimming: 6 bases; J trimming: 6 bases; junction bases outside the gene matches: 15. The CDR3 bases are TGTGCCATCAGCACAACCCCGGGACAGGGAAGGGGCGAGCAGTACTTC. It encodes CAISTTPGQGRGEQYF.